The clone carrying this T cell receptor beta chain was found many times. Its specificity is not known. The data are from a study of T cell repertoires in cytomegalovirus infection. About the study: Shared public TCR beta signatures pointed to both CMV infection and a matching HLA type. Whole-study results and caveats: The study identified carriers of CMV plus the relevant HLA from cumulative public TCR beta family frequency. Clonotypes of TCR beta that were HLA-C-restricted and CMV-specific dominated the ex vivo response.

Trimming removed 3 bases from V and 3 bases from J, with 9 bases in between. Germline V gene sequence: CDR1 MDHEN, CDR2 SYDVKM. The CDR3 has 13 residues. TCRdb reprocessed the reads with MiXCR, giving one entry per CDR3 protein. The sample has about 740,000 distinct CDR3 sequences, 35% to 45% seen once. The V gene is TRBV28, the J gene TRBJ2-7; D remains unclear. This receptor was taken from a human donor in good health (CMV status not recorded). Some clones in this sample may be carry-over from other donors' samples. Sequenced: PBMCs. The CDR3, as DNA: TGTGCCAGCAGTTTTCGTGGACGCTACGAGCAGTACTTC. This translates into CASSFRGRYEQYF.